This T cell receptor beta chain was found in a study of blood T cell repertoires in COVID-19. On the study more broadly: The United States, Italy and Spain provided the acute and convalescent COVID-19 samples. Nucleic acid was either cDNA or gDNA, and it came from T cells, B-cell-depleted T cells, or PBMCs.

Trimming took 0 bases from V and 9 from J, leaving 12 bases between them. CDR1 is LGHNA, CDR2 YSLEER, per germline. The CDR3 consists of 15 residues. Original handling: Amplification with reference gene primers provided the estimates of nucleated cell counts. The protocol was immunoSEQ multiplex PCR, while the TCRdb copy is restricted to in-frame clones and leaves out a portion. The V and J calls and clone size were taken over from that table, and D and trimming were inferred from the DNA. Of some 120,000 clones in the sample, approximately 85% are singletons; the top ten hold roughly 4.5%. Sequenced material: peripheral blood. The receptor was derived from a human donor in a cohort sampled during active COVID-19. The chain recombines TRBV4-3 with TRBJ1-6; no definite D call. This CDR3 reads CASSQDGQRGSPLHF. In nucleotides, the CDR3 is TGCGCCAGCAGCCAAGATGGCCAACGCGGTTCACCCCTCCACTTT.